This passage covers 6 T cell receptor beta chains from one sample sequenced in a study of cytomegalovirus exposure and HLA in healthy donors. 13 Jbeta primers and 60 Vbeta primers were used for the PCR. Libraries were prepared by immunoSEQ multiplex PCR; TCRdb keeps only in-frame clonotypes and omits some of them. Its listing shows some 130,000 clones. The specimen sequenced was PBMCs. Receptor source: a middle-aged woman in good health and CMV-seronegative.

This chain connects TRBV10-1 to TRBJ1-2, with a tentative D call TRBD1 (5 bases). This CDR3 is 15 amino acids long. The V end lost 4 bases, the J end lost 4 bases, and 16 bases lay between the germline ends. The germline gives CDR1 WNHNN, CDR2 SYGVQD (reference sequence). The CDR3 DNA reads TGCGCCAGCAGTGGACGGGGGGGTATGGGCTATGGCTACACCTTC. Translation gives CASSGRGGMGYGYTF.

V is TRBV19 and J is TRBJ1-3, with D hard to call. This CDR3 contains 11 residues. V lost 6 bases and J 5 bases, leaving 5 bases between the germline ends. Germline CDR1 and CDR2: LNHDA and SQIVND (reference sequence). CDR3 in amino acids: CASRLRNTIYF. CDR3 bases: TGTGCCAGTAGATTAAGAAACACCATATATTTT.

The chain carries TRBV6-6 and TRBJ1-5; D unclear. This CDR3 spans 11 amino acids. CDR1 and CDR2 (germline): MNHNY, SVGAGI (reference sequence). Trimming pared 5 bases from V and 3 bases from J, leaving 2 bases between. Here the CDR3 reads CASSLNQPQHF. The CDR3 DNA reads TGTGCCAGCAGTCTCAATCAGCCCCAGCATTTT.

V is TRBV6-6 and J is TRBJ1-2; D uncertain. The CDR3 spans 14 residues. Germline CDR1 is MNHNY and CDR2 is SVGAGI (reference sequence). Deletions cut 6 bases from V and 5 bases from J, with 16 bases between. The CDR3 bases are TGTGCCAGCAGCCCCACGCCAGACGGGTATGGCTACACCTTC. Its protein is CASSPTPDGYGYTF.

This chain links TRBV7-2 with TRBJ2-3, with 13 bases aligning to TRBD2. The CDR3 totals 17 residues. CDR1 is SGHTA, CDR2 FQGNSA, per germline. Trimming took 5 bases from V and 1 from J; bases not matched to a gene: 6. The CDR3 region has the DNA TGTGCCAGCAGCGGCGGGACTAGCGGGGAACGCACAGATACGCAGTATTTT. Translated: CASSGGTSGERTDTQYF.

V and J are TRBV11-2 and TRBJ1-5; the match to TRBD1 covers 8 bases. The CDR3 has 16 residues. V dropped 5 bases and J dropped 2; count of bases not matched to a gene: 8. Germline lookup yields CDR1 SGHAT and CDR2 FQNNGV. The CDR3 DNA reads TGTGCCAGCAGCCCCACAGGGGGAGGGGGCAATCAGCCCCAGCATTTT. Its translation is CASSPTGGGGNQPQHF.